This section outlines one TCR beta chain sequence together with its context. Its specificity is not known. This specimen belongs to a study of shared clonotypes between healthy human individuals. Turning to the study itself: The composition of the donors was a couple of women and a few men aged 18 to 49. Study-wide results and limits: Estimated richness values were generally larger in naive subsets than in memory subsets. Exclusively blood specimens were collected; tissue repertoires likely differ. A reduction in generation probabilities was seen for non-shared clonotypes relative to those shared by all four donors.

The CDR3 spans 16 residues. Losses at the gene ends were 5 bases for V and 1 base for J; bases not matched to a gene: 9. Per germline, CDR1 MDHEN and CDR2 SYDVKM. Produced via immunoSEQ multiplex PCR; TCRdb's table is partial and in-frame only. The sample has about 1.4 million clones; roughly 96% are singletons. Material for sequencing was naive CD4+ T cells sorted from blood. Subset described: CD45RA+ positively selected. This chain connects TRBV28 to TRBJ2-7; 9 positions agree with TRBD2. The TCR comes from a man aged 25 to 40 in good health. The CDR3 sequence: CASSTPGSGSSYEQYF. The CDR3 nucleotides are TGTGCCAGCAGTACTCCTGGTAGCGGGAGTTCCTACGAGCAGTACTTC.